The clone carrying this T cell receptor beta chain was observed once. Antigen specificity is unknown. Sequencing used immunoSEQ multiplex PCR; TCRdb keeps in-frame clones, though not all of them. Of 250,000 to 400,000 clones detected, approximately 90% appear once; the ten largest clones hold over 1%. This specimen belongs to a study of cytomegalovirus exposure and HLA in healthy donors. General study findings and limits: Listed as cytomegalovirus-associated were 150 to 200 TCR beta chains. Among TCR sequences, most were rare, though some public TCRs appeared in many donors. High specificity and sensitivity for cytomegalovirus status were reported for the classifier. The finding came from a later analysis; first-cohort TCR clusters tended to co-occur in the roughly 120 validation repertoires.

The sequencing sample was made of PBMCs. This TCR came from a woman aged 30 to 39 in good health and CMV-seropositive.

The CDR3: CSAPETQYF. CDR3 in DNA: TGCAGTGCCCCAGAGACCCAGTACTTC. The chain recombines TRBV20-1 with TRBJ2-5; D call uncertain. The germline V and J ends were trimmed by 6 bases and 4 bases, with 3 bases remaining between them. The germline V gene encodes CDR1 DFQATT and CDR2 SNEGSKA (reference sequence). The CDR3 runs to 9 residues.